This is a list of T cell receptor beta chains from one sample in a study of shared clonotypes between healthy human individuals. TCRdb's table, derived via immunoSEQ multiplex PCR, lists solely in-frame clones and lacks some. The sample holds about 1.1 million clones, 70% to 80% seen once. The sequencing input was memory CD4+ T cells from PBMCs. All receptors come from a young man in good health. Some clones in this sample may be carry-over from other donors' samples. CDR3s include the opening cysteine and the closing phenylalanine or tryptophan. The D gene is left open where the match is weak. Not all rows give a size; the values are once, few, many and, for expanded clones, a class.

V: TRBV20-1; size: few; J: TRBJ2-1; D: NA; CDR3: CSYPGYNEQFF; DNA: TGCAGTTATCCGGGGTACAATGAGCAGTTCTTC
V: TRBV9; size: NA; J: TRBJ2-2; D: NA; CDR3: CASSAGRMPGELFF; DNA: TGTGCCAGCAGCGCCGGACGGATGCCCGGGGAGCTGTTTTTT
V: TRBV5-1; size: NA; J: TRBJ1-5; D: NA; CDR3: CASSPGTESQPQHF; DNA: TGCGCCAGCAGCCCAGGGACGGAAAGTCAGCCCCAGCATTTT
V: TRBV4-3; size: NA; J: TRBJ1-5; D: NA; CDR3: CASSLGVGNQPQHF; DNA: TGCGCCAGCAGCTTAGGGGTGGGCAATCAGCCCCAGCATTTT
V: TRBV5-5; size: NA; J: TRBJ1-2; D: NA; CDR3: CASSSETRGRGYTF; DNA: TGTGCCAGCAGCTCGGAAACCCGGGGGCGAGGCTACACCTTC
V: TRBV7-2; size: NA; J: TRBJ2-7; D: TRBD2; CDR3: CASSFGIRAGGYEQYF; DNA: TGTGCCAGCAGCTTTGGGATCCGGGCGGGAGGCTACGAGCAGTACTTC
V: TRBV7-3; size: NA; J: TRBJ2-2; D: NA; CDR3: CASSLNPALLTGELFF; DNA: TGTGCCAGCAGCTTAAATCCAGCCCTCTTGACCGGGGAGCTGTTTTTT
V: TRBV20-1; size: NA; J: TRBJ2-5; D: NA; CDR3: CSAKGWETQYF; DNA: TGCAGTGCCAAAGGATGGGAGACCCAGTACTTC
V: TRBV18; size: NA; J: TRBJ1-2; D: NA; CDR3: CASSPEGYGYTF; DNA: TGTGCCAGCTCACCGGAAGGGTATGGCTACACCTTC
V: TRBV28; size: NA; J: TRBJ1-2; D: NA; CDR3: CASSFQARGYTF; DNA: TGTGCCAGCAGTTTCCAGGCCCGGGGCTACACCTTC
V: TRBV9; size: once; J: TRBJ2-1; D: TRBD2; CDR3: CASSVVGRESYNEQFF; DNA: TGTGCCAGCAGCGTAGTTGGGCGGGAGTCCTACAATGAGCAGTTCTTC
V: TRBV30; size: NA; J: TRBJ2-2; D: NA; CDR3: CAWSVLSEGELFF; DNA: TGTGCCTGGAGTGTATTATCGGAGGGGGAGCTGTTTTTT
V: TRBV6-1; size: NA; J: TRBJ1-5; D: NA; CDR3: CASSERGELNQPQHF; DNA: TGTGCCAGCAGTGAACGAGGGGAGCTCAATCAGCCCCAGCATTTT
V: TRBV2; size: NA; J: TRBJ1-1; D: TRBD1; CDR3: CASIGTENTEAFF; DNA: TGTGCCAGCATTGGGACAGAGAACACTGAAGCTTTCTTT
V: TRBV29-1; size: NA; J: TRBJ1-4; D: NA; CDR3: CSAGQQTNEKLFF; DNA: TGCAGCGCAGGACAGCAAACTAATGAAAAACTGTTTTTT
V: TRBV18; size: NA; J: TRBJ2-2; D: NA; CDR3: CASSPDRNTGELFF; DNA: TGTGCCAGCTCCCCGGACAGGAACACCGGGGAGCTGTTTTTT
V: TRBV7-6; size: NA; J: TRBJ1-2; D: NA; CDR3: CASSLGTFGLDVYGYTF; DNA: TGTGCCAGCAGCTTGGGTACTTTTGGTTTGGACGTCTATGGCTACACCTTC
V: TRBV4-2; size: NA; J: TRBJ2-7; D: TRBD1; CDR3: CASSRSGQGAIEQYF; DNA: TGTGCCAGCAGCCGGTCGGGACAGGGGGCGATTGAGCAGTACTTC
V: TRBV19; size: NA; J: TRBJ1-2; D: NA; CDR3: CASAYAPGTRANYGYTF; DNA: TGTGCCAGTGCTTATGCCCCCGGGACAAGAGCTAACTATGGCTACACCTTC
V: TRBV28; size: NA; J: TRBJ2-3; D: NA; CDR3: CASSFPTDTQYF; DNA: TGTGCCAGCAGTTTTCCAACAGATACGCAGTATTTT
V: TRBV6-1; size: NA; J: TRBJ2-7; D: TRBD1; CDR3: CATNAGTDYEQYF; DNA: TGTGCCACCAATGCCGGGACAGACTACGAGCAGTACTTC
V: TRBV5-1; size: NA; J: TRBJ1-6; D: NA; CDR3: CASSSGDYNSPLHF; DNA: TGCGCCAGCAGCTCAGGGGATTATAATTCACCCCTCCACTTT
V: TRBV5-4; size: NA; J: TRBJ1-1; D: NA; CDR3: CASSFNIGVIRGAFF; DNA: TGTGCCAGCAGCTTTAATATCGGAGTTATCAGGGGAGCTTTCTTT
V: TRBV7-7; size: once; J: TRBJ2-7; D: NA; CDR3: CASSSVKDEQYF; DNA: TGTGCCAGCAGCTCTGTTAAGGACGAGCAGTACTTC
V: TRBV7-2; size: once; J: TRBJ2-7; D: NA; CDR3: CASSLARGQFYEQYF; DNA: TGTGCCAGCAGCTTGGCCAGGGGTCAATTCTACGAGCAGTACTTC
V: TRBV28; size: NA; J: TRBJ2-7; D: TRBD2; CDR3: CASSSPSGRGHEQYF; DNA: TGTGCCAGCAGCTCCCCTAGCGGGAGAGGGCACGAGCAGTACTTC
V: TRBV28; size: NA; J: TRBJ2-7; D: NA; CDR3: CASSPPGARSGEQYF; DNA: TGTGCCAGCAGTCCCCCGGGAGCCAGAAGTGGCGAGCAGTACTTC
V: TRBV2; size: NA; J: TRBJ2-1; D: TRBD1; CDR3: CASSWGTGAYNEQFF; DNA: TGTGCCAGCAGTTGGGGGACAGGGGCCTACAATGAGCAGTTCTTC
V: TRBV11-2; size: once; J: TRBJ2-2; D: TRBD1; CDR3: CASRRTGATGELFF; DNA: TGTGCCAGCAGACGGACAGGTGCTACCGGGGAGCTGTTTTTT
V: TRBV6-6; size: few; J: TRBJ2-7; D: NA; CDR3: CASSRSPYEQYF; DNA: TGTGCCAGCAGCAGGTCACCCTACGAGCAGTACTTC
V: TRBV7-2; size: few; J: TRBJ2-7; D: TRBD2; CDR3: CASSETSGRSYEQYF; DNA: TGTGCCAGCAGCGAGACTAGCGGGAGGAGCTACGAGCAGTACTTC
V: TRBV5-4; size: NA; J: TRBJ2-7; D: TRBD2; CDR3: CASSAQTSGSYEQYF; DNA: TGTGCCAGCAGCGCACAGACTAGCGGATCGTACGAGCAGTACTTC
V: TRBV18; size: few; J: TRBJ2-2; D: TRBD1; CDR3: CASSPGTGVSTGELFF; DNA: TGTGCCAGCTCACCCGGGACAGGAGTCTCCACCGGGGAGCTGTTTTTT
V: TRBV5-4; size: NA; J: TRBJ1-2; D: NA; CDR3: CASSLAGGGAGYGYTF; DNA: TGTGCCAGCAGCTTGGCCGGGGGGGGCGCCGGCTATGGCTACACCTTC
V: TRBV6-1; size: once; J: TRBJ2-5; D: NA; CDR3: CASSEGGGSWETQYF; DNA: TGTGCCAGCAGTGAAGGAGGAGGGTCGTGGGAGACCCAGTACTTC
V: TRBV10-3; size: once; J: TRBJ2-1; D: TRBD2; CDR3: CAASLRAGASAPNNEQFF; DNA: TGTGCCGCCAGCCTCCGAGCGGGGGCTAGCGCACCCAACAATGAGCAGTTCTTC
V: TRBV19; size: NA; J: TRBJ1-4; D: NA; CDR3: CASKPGGLTNEKLFF; DNA: TGTGCCAGCAAACCGGGGGGGCTAACTAATGAAAAACTGTTTTTT
V: TRBV4-3; size: NA; J: TRBJ2-1; D: TRBD2; CDR3: CASSPSRPTSGDYNEQFF; DNA: TGCGCCAGCAGCCCCAGCCGTCCCACTAGCGGAGATTACAATGAGCAGTTCTTC
V: TRBV5-5; size: few; J: TRBJ2-2; D: TRBD1; CDR3: CASSLDRGQTGELFF; DNA: TGTGCCAGCAGCCTCGACAGGGGGCAAACCGGGGAGCTGTTTTTT
V: TRBV13; size: NA; J: TRBJ2-1; D: TRBD1; CDR3: CASSSRQGHNEQFF; DNA: TGTGCCAGCAGCTCCCGACAGGGACATAATGAGCAGTTCTTC
V: TRBV7-8; size: NA; J: TRBJ1-2; D: NA; CDR3: CASTIGGERYGYTF; DNA: TGTGCCAGCACAATCGGGGGGGAGCGCTATGGCTACACCTTC